These T cell receptor beta chains were read from a single sample in a study of cytomegalovirus exposure and HLA in healthy donors. The data were produced by immunoSEQ multiplex PCR, yet TCRdb's version contains in-frame clones alone and is incomplete. The data show more than 110,000 clones, with approximately 84% seen just once and about 1.5% held by the top ten. The sample comprised PBMCs. Every receptor here comes from a man aged 30 to 45 in good health and CMV-seropositive. The CDR3 runs from the conserved cysteine through the conserved F or W. A D gene is named only where the DNA matches it firmly. The listing skips clone size in some rows; elsewhere it reads once, few, many or a size class.

v_gene: TRBV6-5
d_gene: NA
j_gene: TRBJ2-2
abundance: medium-sized
CDR3nt: TGTGCCAGCAAAAAGCGGAGGAACACCGGGGAGCTGTTTTTT
CDR3aa: CASKKRRNTGELFF

v_gene: TRBV4-1
d_gene: TRBD1
j_gene: TRBJ1-2
abundance: NA
CDR3nt: TGCGCCAGCAGCCCTAGACAGGGGGCGCCTAACTATGGCTACACCTTC
CDR3aa: CASSPRQGAPNYGYTF

v_gene: TRBV19
d_gene: TRBD1
j_gene: TRBJ1-5
abundance: NA
CDR3nt: TGTGCCAGTAGTATACCGGGACAGGTCAATCAGCCCCAGCATTTT
CDR3aa: CASSIPGQVNQPQHF

v_gene: TRBV7-9
d_gene: NA
j_gene: TRBJ1-3
abundance: NA
CDR3nt: TGTGCCAGCAGCACTCAGGGGTCGGGAAACACCATATATTTT
CDR3aa: CASSTQGSGNTIYF

v_gene: TRBV11-2
d_gene: NA
j_gene: TRBJ2-5
abundance: NA
CDR3nt: TGTGCCAGCAGCTTAGAAAAGCTACAAGAGACCCAGTACTTC
CDR3aa: CASSLEKLQETQYF

v_gene: TRBV19
d_gene: TRBD1
j_gene: TRBJ1-5
abundance: NA
CDR3nt: TGTGCCAGTAGTAAGGACAGGAGGGGTTATAGCAATCAGCCCCAGCATTTT
CDR3aa: CASSKDRRGYSNQPQHF

v_gene: TRBV4-2
d_gene: TRBD2
j_gene: TRBJ2-3
abundance: NA
CDR3nt: TGTGCCAGCAGCCTAGAGAATACGGGGTTAGCGGGAGTAGATACGCAGTATTTT
CDR3aa: CASSLENTGLAGVDTQYF

v_gene: TRBV10-3
d_gene: TRBD2
j_gene: TRBJ2-2
abundance: NA
CDR3nt: TGTGCCATCAGTGACGGGGGGGATACCGGGGAGCTGTTTTTT
CDR3aa: CAISDGGDTGELFF

v_gene: TRBV30
d_gene: NA
j_gene: TRBJ1-2
abundance: NA
CDR3nt: TGTGCCTGGAGTAGCCCGCGGCGGTATGAGTACACCTTC
CDR3aa: CAWSSPRRYEYTF

v_gene: TRBV9
d_gene: NA
j_gene: TRBJ2-3
abundance: NA
CDR3nt: TGTGCCAGCAGCGTAGTAGAAGGGGCCGGAGATACGCAGTATTTT
CDR3aa: CASSVVEGAGDTQYF

v_gene: TRBV7-8
d_gene: TRBD2
j_gene: TRBJ2-4
abundance: NA
CDR3nt: TGTGCCAGCAGCGCCCGGGAGGGTTTCATTCAGTACTTC
CDR3aa: CASSAREGFIQYF